Described below is a single TCR beta chain sequence and its context. This entry belongs to a study of T cell changes during pregnancy in multiple sclerosis. CDR3 length: 14 amino acids. CDR1 is MNHEY and CDR2 is SMNVEV in the germline V gene (reference sequence). V shed 5 bases and J shed 2 bases, with 12 bases lying between them. Profiled with immunoSEQ multiplex PCR; TCRdb holds only in-frame clones, not every one. The sample contains about 59,000 clones, over 90% of which appear only once. The clonotype was recovered from a female donor with multiple sclerosis, enrolled in a pregnancy study. V usage is TRBV27 and J usage is TRBJ1-2, with D perhaps TRBD1 (6 bases). The sample here was CD8+ T cells from peripheral blood mononuclear cells, taken in the third trimester of pregnancy. The CDR3 sequence is CASSPSGVNYGYTF. The CDR3 coding sequence is TGTGCCAGCAGTCCATCAGGGGTAAACTATGGCTACACCTTC.